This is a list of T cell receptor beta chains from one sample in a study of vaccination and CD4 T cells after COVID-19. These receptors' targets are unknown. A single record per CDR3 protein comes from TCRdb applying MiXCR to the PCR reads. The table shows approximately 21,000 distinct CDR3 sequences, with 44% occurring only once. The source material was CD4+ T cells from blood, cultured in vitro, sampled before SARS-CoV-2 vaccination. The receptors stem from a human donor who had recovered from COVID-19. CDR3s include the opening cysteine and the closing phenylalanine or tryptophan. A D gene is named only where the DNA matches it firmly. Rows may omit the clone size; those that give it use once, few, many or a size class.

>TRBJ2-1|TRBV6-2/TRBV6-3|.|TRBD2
CASSWEREGPNEQFF
TGTGCCAGCAGTTGGGAGCGGGAGGGCCCCAATGAGCAGTTCTTC
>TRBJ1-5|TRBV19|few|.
CASSLGRGRNQPQHF
TGTGCCAGTAGCCTCGGACGAGGCCGAAATCAGCCCCAGCATTTT
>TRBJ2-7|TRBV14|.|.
CASSLSRGSYEQYF
TGTGCCAGCAGCCTCAGTAGGGGTTCCTACGAGCAGTACTTC
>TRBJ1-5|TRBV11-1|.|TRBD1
CASSQIRDRGNNQPQHF
TGTGCCAGCAGCCAAATTAGAGACAGGGGGAACAATCAGCCCCAGCATTTT
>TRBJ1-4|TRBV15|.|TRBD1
CATSREGTGDEKLFF
TGTGCCACCAGCAGGGAGGGGACAGGGGATGAAAAACTGTTTTTT
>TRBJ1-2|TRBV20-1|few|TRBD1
CSAGQEYGYTF
TGCAGTGCGGGACAGGAATATGGCTACACCTTC
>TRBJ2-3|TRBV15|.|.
CATSRDLAGKTDTQYF
TGTGCCACCAGCAGAGATCTGGCGGGGAAGACAGATACGCAGTATTTT
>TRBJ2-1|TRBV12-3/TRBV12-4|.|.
CASTLGRWGMEQFF
TGTGCCAGCACTTTAGGGAGGTGGGGAATGGAGCAGTTCTTC
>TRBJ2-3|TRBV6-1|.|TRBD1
CASSRRQGGTDTQYF
TGTGCCAGCAGCCGCAGACAGGGTGGCACAGATACGCAGTATTTT
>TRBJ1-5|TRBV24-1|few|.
CATWVRGNQPQHF
TGTGCCACCTGGGTGAGGGGAAACCAGCCCCAGCATTTT
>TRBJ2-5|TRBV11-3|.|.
CASSLAEETQYF
TGTGCCAGCAGCTTAGCCGAAGAGACCCAGTACTTC
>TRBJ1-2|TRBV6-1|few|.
CATMGRLYGYTF
TGTGCCACCATGGGACGGCTCTATGGCTACACCTTC
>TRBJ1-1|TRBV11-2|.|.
CASSLPNMNTEAFF
TGTGCCAGCAGCTTGCCAAACATGAACACTGAAGCTTTCTTT
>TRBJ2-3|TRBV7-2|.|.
CASRPRFRNTQYF
TGTGCCAGCAGGCCCCGGTTTAGAAATACGCAGTATTTT
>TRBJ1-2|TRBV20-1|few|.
CSARDLKDSVINYGYTF
TGCAGTGCTAGAGATTTAAAGGACAGCGTAATCAACTATGGCTACACCTTC
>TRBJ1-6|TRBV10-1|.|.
CASSEYPKGSPLHF
TGCGCCAGCAGTGAGTACCCAAAGGGTTCACCCCTCCACTTT
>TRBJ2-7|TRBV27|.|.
CASSFSGTGTYEQYF
TGTGCCAGCAGTTTCTCCGGGACTGGGACCTACGAGCAGTACTTC
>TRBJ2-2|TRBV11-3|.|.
CASSPEQVSSGELFF
TGTGCCAGCAGCCCAGAACAGGTCAGCAGCGGGGAGCTGTTTTTT
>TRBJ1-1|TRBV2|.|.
CASIVAGDLNAEAFF
TGTGCCAGCATAGTGGCAGGGGACCTGAACGCTGAAGCTTTCTTT
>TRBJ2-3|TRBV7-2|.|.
CASSTSAPTDTQYF
TGTGCCAGCAGCACGTCGGCCCCCACAGATACGCAGTATTTT
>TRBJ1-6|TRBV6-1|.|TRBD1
CASSVRTGDSPLHF
TGTGCCAGCAGTGTAAGGACAGGGGATTCACCCCTCCACTTT
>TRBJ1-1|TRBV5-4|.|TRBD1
CASSRTGTGPNTEAFF
TGTGCCAGCAGCAGAACCGGGACAGGACCTAACACTGAAGCTTTCTTT
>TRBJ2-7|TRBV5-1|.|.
CASSFRQESSYEQYF
TGCGCCAGCAGCTTCCGACAGGAGAGCTCCTACGAGCAGTACTTC
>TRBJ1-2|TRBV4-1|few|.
CASSQTLGSYGYTF
TGCGCCAGCAGCCAGACCCTCGGGAGCTATGGCTACACCTTC
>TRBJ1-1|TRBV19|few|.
CASSQTMNTEAFF
TGTGCCAGTAGCCAAACAATGAACACTGAAGCTTTCTTT
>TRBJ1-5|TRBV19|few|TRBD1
CASSIGTGGGQPQHF
TGTGCCAGTAGTATTGGGACAGGGGGCGGTCAGCCCCAGCATTTT
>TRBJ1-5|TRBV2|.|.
CASKGTLNQPQHF
TGTGCCAGCAAAGGAACGCTAAATCAGCCCCAGCATTTT
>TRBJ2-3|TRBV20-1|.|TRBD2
CSARDATSGRGDRTDTQYF
TGCAGTGCTAGAGATGCGACTAGCGGGAGGGGCGACCGCACAGATACGCAGTATTTT
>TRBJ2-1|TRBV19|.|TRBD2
CASSGGAYNEQFF
TGTGCCAGTAGCGGGGGGGCCTACAATGAGCAGTTCTTC
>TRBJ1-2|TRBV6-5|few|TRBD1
CASSSGTGGAPRGGYTF
TGTGCCAGCAGTTCCGGGACAGGGGGGGCCCCTCGTGGGGGCTACACCTTC
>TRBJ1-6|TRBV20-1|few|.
CSAGGAVDSPLHF
TGCAGTGCTGGGGGCGCGGTCGATTCACCCCTCCACTTT
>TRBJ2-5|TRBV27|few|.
CASSTRGWGETQYF
TGTGCCAGCAGCACCAGGGGATGGGGAGAGACCCAGTACTTC
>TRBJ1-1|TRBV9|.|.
CASSVIGGSEAFF
TGTGCCAGCAGCGTGATTGGCGGTTCTGAAGCTTTCTTT
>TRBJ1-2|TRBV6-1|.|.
CASRASPSGFYGYTF
TGTGCCAGCAGAGCATCACCTTCAGGGTTCTATGGCTACACCTTC
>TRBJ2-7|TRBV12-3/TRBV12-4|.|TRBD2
CASSLGGVEQYF
TGTGCCAGCAGTTTGGGGGGGGTCGAGCAGTACTTC